This is a list of T cell receptor beta chains from one sample in a study of blood T cell repertoires in COVID-19. Some clones are missing from TCRdb's copy, which holds only in-frame ones; the method was immunoSEQ multiplex PCR. The sample includes about 75,000 clones, approximately 86% of them seen just once. The sample was peripheral blood. All receptors derive from a woman in her 50s with acute or convalescent COVID-19. CDR3s include the opening cysteine and the closing phenylalanine or tryptophan. Each record gives: J gene, clone size, D gene, V gene, CDR3 DNA, CDR3 protein. A D gene is named only where the DNA matches it firmly. Rows may omit the clone size; those that give it use once, few, many or a size class.

J: TRBJ2-3
size: -
D: -
V: TRBV29-1
DNA: TGCAGCGTTGAGGTGTTTTCAGGGTCAGATACGCAGTATTTT
CDR3: CSVEVFSGSDTQYF

J: TRBJ1-2
size: -
D: -
V: TRBV5-4
DNA: TGTGCCAGCAGCTTGGAGGCCAGCGTGTACTATGGCTACACCTTC
CDR3: CASSLEASVYYGYTF

J: TRBJ1-2
size: -
D: TRBD1
V: TRBV5-4
DNA: TGTGCCAGCAGCAGGGACAGGGGGAGCGCTAACTATGGCTACACCTTC
CDR3: CASSRDRGSANYGYTF

J: TRBJ1-2
size: -
D: TRBD1
V: TRBV11-2
DNA: TGTGCCAGCAGCACCGACAGGGTGAACTATGGCTACACCTTC
CDR3: CASSTDRVNYGYTF

J: TRBJ2-7
size: few
D: TRBD1
V: TRBV5-6
DNA: TGTGCCAGCAGCTTGGTGGACAGGGTCCACGAGCAGTACTTC
CDR3: CASSLVDRVHEQYF

J: TRBJ2-5
size: -
D: -
V: TRBV6-5
DNA: TGTGCCAGCAGTTGGGGGCGTAGAGAGACCCAGTACTTC
CDR3: CASSWGRRETQYF

J: TRBJ2-4
size: -
D: TRBD2
V: TRBV7-6
DNA: TGTGCCAGCAGCTTTAGGATTGGAGCGGGAAAAATGGGGTGGACCAAAAACATTCAGTACTTC
CDR3: CASSFRIGAGKMGWTKNIQYF

J: TRBJ2-3
size: once
D: -
V: TRBV28
DNA: TGTGCCACCCAGGGGGGCAGCACAGATACGCAGTATTTT
CDR3: CATQGGSTDTQYF

J: TRBJ2-7
size: -
D: TRBD1
V: TRBV11-2
DNA: TGTGCCAGCAGCTTATCTGACAGGGGCCCCTACGAGCAGTACTTC
CDR3: CASSLSDRGPYEQYF

J: TRBJ1-1
size: -
D: -
V: TRBV28
DNA: TGTGCCAGCACCGGGTGGCCGCTGATTATTGAAGCTTTCTTT
CDR3: CASTGWPLIIEAFF

J: TRBJ2-3
size: -
D: TRBD2
V: TRBV18
DNA: TGTGCCAGCTCACCTAGCGGGAGAGCCTTGAGAGATACGCAGTATTTT
CDR3: CASSPSGRALRDTQYF

J: TRBJ2-1
size: -
D: TRBD1
V: TRBV3-1/TRBV3-2
DNA: TGTGCCAGCAGCCCGACAGGGGGCTCCTACAATGAGCAGTTCTTC
CDR3: CASSPTGGSYNEQFF

J: TRBJ2-2
size: -
D: -
V: TRBV28
DNA: TGTGCCAGCAGAACAAGTAACACCGGGGAGCTGTTTTTT
CDR3: CASRTSNTGELFF

J: TRBJ1-2
size: -
D: TRBD1
V: TRBV12-3/TRBV12-4
DNA: TGTGCCAGCAGTTATGGGACAGGGGTTGGCTACACCTTC
CDR3: CASSYGTGVGYTF

J: TRBJ2-3
size: -
D: -
V: TRBV11-3
DNA: TGTGCCAGCAGTCCTCCGGGACAAGGGGGTAGTACGCAGTATTTT
CDR3: CASSPPGQGGSTQYF

J: TRBJ2-5
size: -
D: TRBD2
V: TRBV7-6
DNA: TGTGCCAGCAGCTTCGGCGGGGCAGCGGGAGGAGAGACCCAGTACTTC
CDR3: CASSFGGAAGGETQYF

J: TRBJ1-4
size: -
D: -
V: TRBV28
DNA: TGTGCCAGCAGTTTAGGGACACAGCGTTCAACTAATGAAAAACTGTTTTTT
CDR3: CASSLGTQRSTNEKLFF

J: TRBJ2-7
size: once
D: -
V: TRBV15
DNA: TGTGCCACCAGCAGAGACCCTAGCTCGTTCGAGCAGTACTTC
CDR3: CATSRDPSSFEQYF

J: TRBJ2-2
size: -
D: TRBD1
V: TRBV6-2/TRBV6-3
DNA: TGTGCCAGCAGCCTACGGACAGGTGGTCGAACCGGGGAGCTGTTTTTT
CDR3: CASSLRTGGRTGELFF

J: TRBJ2-7
size: -
D: -
V: TRBV9
DNA: TGTGCCAGCAGCCGCGGACAACCCGCCTACGAGCAGTACTTC
CDR3: CASSRGQPAYEQYF

J: TRBJ2-1
size: -
D: TRBD2
V: TRBV30
DNA: TGTGCCTGGAGTGCGGGACTAGCGGGAGCTGAGCAGTTCTTC
CDR3: CAWSAGLAGAEQFF

J: TRBJ1-5
size: -
D: TRBD1
V: TRBV4-3
DNA: TGCGCCAGCAGCCAAGGGGGACGACAGGGAAATCAGCCCCAGCATTTT
CDR3: CASSQGGRQGNQPQHF

J: TRBJ1-1
size: -
D: -
V: TRBV7-2
DNA: TGTGCCAGCAGCACCGGGACAAGGAACACTGAAGCTTTCTTT
CDR3: CASSTGTRNTEAFF

J: TRBJ1-5
size: -
D: -
V: TRBV28
DNA: TGTGCCAGCAGTTTGCCCGACTCTGGCAATCAGCCCCAGCATTTT
CDR3: CASSLPDSGNQPQHF

J: TRBJ2-1
size: -
D: TRBD1
V: TRBV9
DNA: TGTGCCAGCAGCGTTGGGACAGGGGGCTACAATGAGCAGTTCTTC
CDR3: CASSVGTGGYNEQFF

J: TRBJ1-6
size: -
D: -
V: TRBV6-5
DNA: TGTGCCAGCAGGCTCACATATTCACCCCTCCACTTT
CDR3: CASRLTYSPLHF